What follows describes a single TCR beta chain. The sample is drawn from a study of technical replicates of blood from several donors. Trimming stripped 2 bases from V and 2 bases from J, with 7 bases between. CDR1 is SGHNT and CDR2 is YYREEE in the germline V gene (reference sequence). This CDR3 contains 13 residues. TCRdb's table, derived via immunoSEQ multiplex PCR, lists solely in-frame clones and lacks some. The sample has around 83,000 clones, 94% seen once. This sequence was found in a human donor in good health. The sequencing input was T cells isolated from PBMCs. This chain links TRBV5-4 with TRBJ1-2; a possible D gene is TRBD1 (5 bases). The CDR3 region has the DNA TGTGCCAGCAGCTTTAAGGGGAACTATGGCTACACCTTC. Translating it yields CASSFKGNYGYTF.